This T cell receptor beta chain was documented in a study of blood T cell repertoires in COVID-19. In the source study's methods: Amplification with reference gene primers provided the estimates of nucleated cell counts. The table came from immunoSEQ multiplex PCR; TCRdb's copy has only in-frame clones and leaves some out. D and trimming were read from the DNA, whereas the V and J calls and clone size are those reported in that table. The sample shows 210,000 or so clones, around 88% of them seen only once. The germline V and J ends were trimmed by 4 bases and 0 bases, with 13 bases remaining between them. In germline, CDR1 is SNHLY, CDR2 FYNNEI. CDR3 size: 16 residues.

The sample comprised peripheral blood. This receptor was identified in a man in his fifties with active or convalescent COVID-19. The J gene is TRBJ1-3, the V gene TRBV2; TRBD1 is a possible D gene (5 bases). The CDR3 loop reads CASSGLATASGNTIYF. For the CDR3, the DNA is TGTGCCAGCAGTGGTCTGGCGACAGCCTCTGGAAACACCATATATTTT.